The TCR beta chain described here comes from a study of beta chain features in type 1 diabetes. Broader study findings: The similarity of naive, central memory and Treg TCRB repertoires appeared greater among patients than among healthy donors. Type 1 diabetes patients had moderately but significantly shorter TCRB CDR3s in all four CD4+ subsets.

On this clone itself: The antigen is undetermined.

CDR3 length equals 11 residues. Germline CDR1 and CDR2: SGHVS and FNYEAQ. The V end was cut by 7 bases, the J end by 5 bases, with 5 bases between. Over 95% purity was reached by all sorted populations. Since all of the isolated RNA was reverse transcribed, expressed TCRB transcripts were what got sequenced. Some clones are missing from TCRdb's copy, which holds only in-frame ones; the method was immunoSEQ multiplex PCR. The table shows 500,000 to 850,000 clones, with about an eighth occurring only once. Sequencing was carried out using naive CD4+ T cells from blood. This TCR derives from a man aged 18 to 35 with type 1 diabetes. The V and J genes are TRBV7-6 and TRBJ2-2; D is unclear. CDR3 nucleotide sequence: TGTGCCAGCAAAGGGACCGGGGAGCTGTTTTTT. Its protein product is CASKGTGELFF. Filled out from reference TRBV7-6 and TRBJ2-2, the complete variable domain reads GAGVSQSPRYKVTKRGQDVALRCDPISGHVSLYWYRQALGQGPEFLTYFNYEAQQDKSGLPNDRFSAERPEGSISTLTIQRTEQRDSAMYRCASKGTGELFFGEGSRLTVL.